One and the same sample provided the 2 T cell receptor beta chains below, sequenced in a study of shared clonotypes between healthy human individuals. Repertoires were generated with immunoSEQ multiplex PCR, while TCRdb's copy carries only in-frame clones and drops some. The sample has about 670,000 clones; 72% are singletons. Sequenced sample: memory CD4+ T cells sorted from blood. The subset here: CD45RA-negative fraction. The source is a woman aged 30 to 39 in good health.

J is TRBJ2-7 and V is TRBV10-3; D remains ambiguous. The CDR3 sequence is 13 residues long. V was shortened by 7 bases and J by 3 bases, with 13 bases between the two germline ends. The germline gives CDR1 ENHRY, CDR2 SYGVKD. CDR3 DNA: TGTGCCATCAAGCCGACTGGCAACTACGAGCAGTACTTC. It is translated as CAIKPTGNYEQYF.

This clone was detected a few times. V usage is TRBV29-1 and J usage is TRBJ1-2; possibly TRBD1 for D (5 bases). The germline V gene has CDR1 SQVTM and CDR2 ANQGSEA. The CDR3 is 15 amino acids. The V and J ends lost 4 bases and 4 bases respectively, with 19 bases between them. In nucleotides, the CDR3 is TGCAGCGTTGGGGAGGGGACCACCACCTTCTATGGCTACACCTTC. It codes for CSVGEGTTTFYGYTF.